One and the same sample provided the 12 T cell receptor beta chains below, sequenced in a study of blood T cell repertoires in COVID-19. Clones were read by immunoSEQ multiplex PCR, and TCRdb kept only the in-frame ones, dropping some. Here the sample spans just under 350,000 clones, around 83% being singletons. Sample: peripheral blood. These receptors all come from a man aged 30 to 39 with active or convalescent COVID-19.

This chain links TRBV27 with TRBJ1-4; TRBD1 matches 10 bases. J was trimmed by 6 bases and V by 8 bases; bases with no gene match: 3. There are 13 residues in the CDR3. The germline CDR1 and CDR2 sequences are MNHEY and SMNVEV (reference sequence). CDR3 sequence reads: CASQDRGDEKLFF. CDR3 sequence (DNA): TGTGCCAGCCAGGACAGGGGGGATGAAAAACTGTTTTTT. Supplemented by reference TRBV27 and TRBJ1-4, the full variable domain reads EAQVTQNPRYLITVTGKKLTVTCSQNMNHEYMSWYRQDPGLGLRQIYYSMNVEVTDKGDVPEGYKVSRKEKRNFPLILESPSPNQTSLYFCASQDRGDEKLFFGSGTQLSVL.

This rearrangement joins TRBV4-3 to TRBJ2-1, with 9 bases lining up with TRBD1. V shed 7 bases and J 6 bases; nucleotides not matched to a gene: 7. Germline V gene data show CDR1 as LGHNA and CDR2 as YSLEER. This CDR3 is 14 amino acids long. CDR3 amino acids: CASNRDRVSNEQFF. The CDR3 region has the DNA TGCGCCAGCAACCGGGACAGGGTCTCCAATGAGCAGTTCTTC.

This clone was seen once. The chain has TRBV12-2 and TRBJ1-2; TRBD1 was called by the table and not checked on the DNA. TRBV12-2 is assigned pseudogene status. This CDR3 is 15 amino acids long. In nucleotides, the CDR3 is TGTGCAAGTCGCTTTGGACAGGTCCCTAACTATGGCTACACCTTC. Translation gives CASRFGQVPNYGYTF.

The V gene is TRBV6-4, the J gene TRBJ1-1; a weak D match, TRBD1 (5 bases). Germline values: CDR1 MRHNA, CDR2 SNTAGT. V lost 5 bases and J lost 3, with 10 bases in between. The CDR3 runs to 13 residues. The CDR3 sequence: CASSPRGDTEAFF. The DNA for the CDR3 is TGTGCCAGCAGTCCGCGGGGCGACACTGAAGCTTTCTTT.

The chain employs TRBV6-5 and TRBJ2-7, with 11 bases that match TRBD2. CDR1 and CDR2 (germline): MNHEY, SVGAGI. Trimming took 5 bases from V and 7 from J; bases not matched to a gene: 10. The CDR3 has 15 residues. The CDR3 protein is CASSISLAGVGEQYF. The CDR3 DNA reads as TGTGCCAGCAGTATTTCACTAGCGGGAGTTGGGGAGCAGTACTTC.

V gene TRBV19 combines with J gene TRBJ2-1, with 7 bases lining up with TRBD1. The CDR3 is made up of 15 amino acids. The ends lost 3 bases at V and 0 bases at J; junction bases unmatched: 2. CDR1 is LNHDA and CDR2 is SQIVND in the germline V gene (reference sequence). The chain's CDR3 is CASSMGDSSYNEQFF. The CDR3 region has the DNA TGTGCCAGTAGTATGGGGGACAGCTCCTACAATGAGCAGTTCTTC.

In this sample, this clone turned up a few times. The chain employs TRBV20-1 and TRBJ1-1; D possibly corresponds to TRBD1 (5 bases). The CDR3 is made up of 11 amino acids. Germline-derived CDR1 and CDR2 are DFQATT and SNEGSKA (reference sequence). The CDR3 DNA follows: TGCAGGTGGGGGGAGAACACTGAAGCTTTCTTT. Encoded protein: CRWGENTEAFF.

V is TRBV18 and J is TRBJ1-2; TRBD1 matches 7 bases. Germline lookup yields CDR1 KGHSH and CDR2 LQKENI. The CDR3 runs to 14 residues. The J segment lost 3 bases and the V segment lost 5 bases, leaving 6 bases of the junction unmatched. The CDR3 sequence is CASSTDRADYGYTF. CDR3 sequence (DNA): TGTGCCAGCTCAACCGACAGGGCGGACTATGGCTACACCTTC. Combining the CDR3 with reference TRBV18 and TRBJ1-2 gives the whole variable domain NAGVMQNPRHLVRRRGQEARLRCSPMKGHSHVYWYRQLPEEGLKFMVYLQKENIIDESGMPKERFSAEFPKEGPSILRIQQVVRGDSAAYFCASSTDRADYGYTFGSGTRLTVV.

This chain links TRBV11-2 with TRBJ2-7; 7 positions agree with TRBD2. With V trimmed by 6 bases and J by 2 bases, 1 base remained unmatched. CDR1 is SGHAT and CDR2 is FQNNGV in the germline V gene. This CDR3 has 12 residues. The CDR3 DNA is TGTGCCAGCAGGCGGGAGACCTACGAGCAGTACTTC. Translating gives CASRRETYEQYF.

J is TRBJ1-6 and V is TRBV30, with TRBD1 matching over 7 bases. With V trimmed by 0 bases and J by 8 bases, 4 bases remained unmatched. The CDR3 has 14 amino acids. Germline CDR1 reads GTSNPN; CDR2 reads SVGIG (reference sequence). CDR3 amino acids: CAWSVGDRDSPLHF. In DNA form, the CDR3 reads TGTGCCTGGAGTGTAGGGGACAGAGATTCACCCCTCCACTTT.

The rearrangement links TRBV12-3 or TRBV12-4 to TRBJ1-4; D not resolved. The ends were cut back, 3 bases at V and 8 bases at J, with 7 bases in the middle. CDR3 length equals 12 residues. The CDR3 here is CASSLRPEKLFF. CDR3 coding DNA: TGTGCCAGCAGTTTGAGGCCGGAAAAACTGTTTTTT.

V usage is TRBV19 and J usage is TRBJ1-1; D is unclear. The CDR3 extends over 14 amino acids. Germline assignment: CDR1 LNHDA and CDR2 SQIVND (reference sequence). Deletions cut 2 bases from V and 1 base from J, with 8 bases between. CDR3 coding DNA: TGTGCCAGTAGTATAACGGCGGGGAACACTGAAGCTTTCTTT. Its translation is CASSITAGNTEAFF.